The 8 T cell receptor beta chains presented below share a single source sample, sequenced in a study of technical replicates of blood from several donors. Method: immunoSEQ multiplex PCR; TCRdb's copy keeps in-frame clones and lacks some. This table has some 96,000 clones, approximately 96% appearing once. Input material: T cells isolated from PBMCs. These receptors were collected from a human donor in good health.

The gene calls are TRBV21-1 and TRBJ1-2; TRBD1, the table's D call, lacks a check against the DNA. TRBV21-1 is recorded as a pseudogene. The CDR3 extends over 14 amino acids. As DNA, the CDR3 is TGTGCCAGCAGCAAAGTTGGCAGTAACTATGGCTACACCTTC. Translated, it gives CASSKVGSNYGYTF.

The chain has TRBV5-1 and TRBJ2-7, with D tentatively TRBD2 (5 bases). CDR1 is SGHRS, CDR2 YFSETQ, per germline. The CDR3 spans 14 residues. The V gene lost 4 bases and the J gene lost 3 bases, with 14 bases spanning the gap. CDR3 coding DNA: TGCGCCAGCAGCCCGGACGGGGTGCGCTACGAGCAGTACTTC. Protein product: CASSPDGVRYEQYF. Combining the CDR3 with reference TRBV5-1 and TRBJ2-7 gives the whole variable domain KAGVTQTPRYLIKTRGQQVTLSCSPISGHRSVSWYQQTPGQGLQFLFEYFSETQRNKGNFPGRFSGRQFSNSRSEMNVSTLELGDSALYLCASSPDGVRYEQYFGPGTRLTVT.

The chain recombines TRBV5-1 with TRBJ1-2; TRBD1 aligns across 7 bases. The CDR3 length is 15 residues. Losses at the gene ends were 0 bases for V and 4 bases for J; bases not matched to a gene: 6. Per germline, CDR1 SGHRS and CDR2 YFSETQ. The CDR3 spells CASSLASGQAYGYTF. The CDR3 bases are TGCGCCAGCAGCTTGGCGTCAGGACAGGCCTATGGCTACACCTTC.

CDR3 DNA: TGTGCCAGCAGTGGAGGGGGGACAGGGGTTCGGCCCCAGCATTTT. Translation gives CASSGGGTGVRPQHF. The chain is built from TRBV2 and TRBJ1-5, with TRBD1 matching over 10 bases. J gave up 9 bases and V 4 bases, and 9 bases lay outside the gene matches. The germline V gene encodes CDR1 SNHLY and CDR2 FYNNEI. CDR3 length: 15 amino acids.

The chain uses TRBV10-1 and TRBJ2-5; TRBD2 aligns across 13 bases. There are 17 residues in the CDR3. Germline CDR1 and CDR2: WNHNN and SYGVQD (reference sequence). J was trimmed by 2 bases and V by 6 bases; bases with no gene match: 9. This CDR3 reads CASSSSRLAGGQETQYF. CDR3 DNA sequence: TGCGCCAGCAGCTCCTCTAGACTAGCGGGGGGTCAAGAGACCCAGTACTTC.

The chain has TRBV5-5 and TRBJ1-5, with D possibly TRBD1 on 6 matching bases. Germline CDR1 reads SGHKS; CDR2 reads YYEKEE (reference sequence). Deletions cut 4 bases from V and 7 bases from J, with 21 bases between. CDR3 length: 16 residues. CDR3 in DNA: TGTGCCAGCAGCCCCGTTACAGGGTTGGGCGGACAGCCCCAGCATTTT. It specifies CASSPVTGLGGQPQHF.

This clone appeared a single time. CDR3 sequence reads: CASSQGTDRSSYNEQFF. As DNA, the CDR3 is TGTGCCAGCAGCCAAGGAACGGACAGGAGCTCCTACAATGAGCAGTTCTTC. The genes are TRBV4-2 and TRBJ2-1, with 7 bases aligning to TRBD1. The germline V gene encodes CDR1 LGHNA and CDR2 YNFKEQ. V shed 1 base, J shed 0 bases, and the junction held 6 bases outside the gene matches. CDR3 length equals 17 residues.

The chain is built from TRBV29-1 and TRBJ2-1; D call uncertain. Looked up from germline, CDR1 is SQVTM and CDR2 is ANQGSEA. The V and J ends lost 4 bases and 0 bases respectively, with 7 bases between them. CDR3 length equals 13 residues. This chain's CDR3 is CSVVWSSYNEQFF. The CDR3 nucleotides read TGCAGCGTTGTGTGGAGCTCCTACAATGAGCAGTTCTTC.